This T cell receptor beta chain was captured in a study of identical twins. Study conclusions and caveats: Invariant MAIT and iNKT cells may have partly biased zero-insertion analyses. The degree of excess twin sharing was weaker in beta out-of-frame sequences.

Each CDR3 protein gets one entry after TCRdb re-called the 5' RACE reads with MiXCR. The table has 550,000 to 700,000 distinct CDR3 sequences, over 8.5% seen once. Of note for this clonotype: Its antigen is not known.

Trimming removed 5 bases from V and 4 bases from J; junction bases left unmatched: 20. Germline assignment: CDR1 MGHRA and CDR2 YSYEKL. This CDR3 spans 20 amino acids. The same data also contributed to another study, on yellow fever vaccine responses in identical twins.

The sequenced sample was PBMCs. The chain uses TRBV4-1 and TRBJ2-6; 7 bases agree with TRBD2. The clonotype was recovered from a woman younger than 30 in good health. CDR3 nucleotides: TGCGCCAGCAGCGCAGTCTACCGCGGGAGAATGATTCCCGGGGCCAACGTCCTGACTTTC. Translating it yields CASSAVYRGRMIPGANVLTF.